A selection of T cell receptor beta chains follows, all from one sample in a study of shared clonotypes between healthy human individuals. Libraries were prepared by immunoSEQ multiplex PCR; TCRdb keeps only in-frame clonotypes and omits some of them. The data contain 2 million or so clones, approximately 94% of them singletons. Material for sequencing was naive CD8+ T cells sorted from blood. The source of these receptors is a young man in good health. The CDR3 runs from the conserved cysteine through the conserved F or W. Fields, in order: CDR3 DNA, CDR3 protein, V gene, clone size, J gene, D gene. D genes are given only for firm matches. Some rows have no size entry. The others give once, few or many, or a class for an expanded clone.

CDR3 DNA: TGTGCCAGCAGCCCGGCAGGGGGCTCGGACACTGAAGCTTTCTTT
CDR3 protein: CASSPAGGSDTEAFF
V gene: TRBV7-6
clone size: -
J gene: TRBJ1-1
D gene: TRBD1

CDR3 DNA: TGTGCCAGCAGCCAATCGTACTCCACTGAAGCTTTCTTT
CDR3 protein: CASSQSYSTEAFF
V gene: TRBV16
clone size: -
J gene: TRBJ1-1
D gene: -

CDR3 DNA: TGTGCCAGCAGCATAAGCGGGGGTCACACAGATACGCAGTATTTT
CDR3 protein: CASSISGGHTDTQYF
V gene: TRBV6-5
clone size: -
J gene: TRBJ2-3
D gene: TRBD2

CDR3 DNA: TGTGCCAGCAGTTCGGGACTAGCGGACACAGATACGCAGTATTTT
CDR3 protein: CASSSGLADTDTQYF
V gene: TRBV5-4
clone size: -
J gene: TRBJ2-3
D gene: TRBD2

CDR3 DNA: TGTGCCACCGAACAGGGGGCCTACAATGAGCAGTTCTTC
CDR3 protein: CATEQGAYNEQFF
V gene: TRBV15
clone size: -
J gene: TRBJ2-1
D gene: TRBD1

CDR3 DNA: TGTGCCAGCAGCCTTCAGGGACTAAAAAACATTCAGTACTTC
CDR3 protein: CASSLQGLKNIQYF
V gene: TRBV28
clone size: few
J gene: TRBJ2-4
D gene: TRBD2

CDR3 DNA: TGTGCCAGCAGTGGGGAGGACCCCCCAAAAGCCTACGAGCAGTACTTC
CDR3 protein: CASSGEDPPKAYEQYF
V gene: TRBV28
clone size: -
J gene: TRBJ2-7
D gene: -

CDR3 DNA: TGTGCCAGCAGCGGCAGGGGGTCTGGAAACACCATATATTTT
CDR3 protein: CASSGRGSGNTIYF
V gene: TRBV13
clone size: -
J gene: TRBJ1-3
D gene: TRBD1

CDR3 DNA: TGCGCCAGCAGCTTGGTTGTCAGCATCACTCCGATGAACACTGAAGCTTTCTTT
CDR3 protein: CASSLVVSITPMNTEAFF
V gene: TRBV5-1
clone size: -
J gene: TRBJ1-1
D gene: -

CDR3 DNA: TGTGCCAGCAGCCGAAGCGGGGGGGCCTCAGATACGCAGTATTTT
CDR3 protein: CASSRSGGASDTQYF
V gene: TRBV7-9
clone size: -
J gene: TRBJ2-3
D gene: TRBD2

CDR3 DNA: TGCGCCAGCAGCTTGACAGGGGCGGGCGAGCAGTACTTC
CDR3 protein: CASSLTGAGEQYF
V gene: TRBV5-1
clone size: once
J gene: TRBJ2-7
D gene: TRBD1

CDR3 DNA: TGTGCCAGCAGTTTACAGGGGGCCGACGCTTTCTTT
CDR3 protein: CASSLQGADAFF
V gene: TRBV7-6
clone size: -
J gene: TRBJ1-1
D gene: TRBD1

CDR3 DNA: TGTGCCAGTAGTGAACCCGGCAAGGGACAGGGGCCCTACAATGAGCAGTTCTTC
CDR3 protein: CASSEPGKGQGPYNEQFF
V gene: TRBV19
clone size: -
J gene: TRBJ2-1
D gene: TRBD1

CDR3 DNA: TGCAGCGTTGAAGCCCTAAGCGGGACTTCCTACAATGAGCAGTTCTTC
CDR3 protein: CSVEALSGTSYNEQFF
V gene: TRBV29-1
clone size: -
J gene: TRBJ2-1
D gene: TRBD2

CDR3 DNA: TGTGCCAGCAGCGTCGCGGCTAGCGGGACGACGGGGGATGAGCAGTTCTTC
CDR3 protein: CASSVAASGTTGDEQFF
V gene: TRBV9
clone size: -
J gene: TRBJ2-1
D gene: TRBD2

CDR3 DNA: TGTGCCAGCAGCGAAACCGACATCGGGGAGACCCAGTACTTC
CDR3 protein: CASSETDIGETQYF
V gene: TRBV14
clone size: -
J gene: TRBJ2-5
D gene: -

CDR3 DNA: TGTGCCAGTAGTACCGACAGTTATAATTCACCCCTCCACTTT
CDR3 protein: CASSTDSYNSPLHF
V gene: TRBV19
clone size: once
J gene: TRBJ1-6
D gene: -

CDR3 DNA: TGTGCCAGCAGTTTCAACAGGCTGAACTACACCTTC
CDR3 protein: CASSFNRLNYTF
V gene: TRBV27
clone size: -
J gene: TRBJ1-2
D gene: -

CDR3 DNA: TGTGCCTGGAACCCGGACGGGTCCTACGAGCAGTACTTC
CDR3 protein: CAWNPDGSYEQYF
V gene: TRBV30
clone size: -
J gene: TRBJ2-7
D gene: -

CDR3 DNA: TGTGCCAGTAGTTCCTTGCCGGGACAGGCGTACAATGAGCAGTTCTTC
CDR3 protein: CASSSLPGQAYNEQFF
V gene: TRBV19
clone size: -
J gene: TRBJ2-1
D gene: TRBD1

CDR3 DNA: TGTGCCAGCAGCAGACAGGGGCGCCCTTCCTACGAGCAGTACTTC
CDR3 protein: CASSRQGRPSYEQYF
V gene: TRBV5-4
clone size: -
J gene: TRBJ2-7
D gene: TRBD1

CDR3 DNA: TGCGCCAGCAGCTTGAGCTGGGTTCTCGACGAGCAGTACTTC
CDR3 protein: CASSLSWVLDEQYF
V gene: TRBV5-1
clone size: -
J gene: TRBJ2-7
D gene: -

CDR3 DNA: TGTGCCAGCAGACCAGCCGGGACAACCGAAGAAGCTTTCTTT
CDR3 protein: CASRPAGTTEEAFF
V gene: TRBV7-9
clone size: -
J gene: TRBJ1-1
D gene: -

CDR3 DNA: TGCGCCAGCAGTCCCCCGGACAGAAGCTCCTACGAGCAGTACTTC
CDR3 protein: CASSPPDRSSYEQYF
V gene: TRBV10-2
clone size: -
J gene: TRBJ2-7
D gene: -